The next 14 T cell receptor beta chains were all read from a single sample in a study of blood T cell repertoires in COVID-19. TCRdb's table, derived via immunoSEQ multiplex PCR, lists solely in-frame clones and lacks some. This repertoire shows fewer than 80,000 clones, 85% to 90% found once; its top ten account for about 21%. The sequencing input was peripheral blood. These receptors were collected from a human donor in a cohort sampled during active COVID-19.

V usage is TRBV9 and J usage is TRBJ2-6; D possibly corresponds to TRBD2 (5 bases). The CDR3 contains 17 residues. Trimming cost V 0 bases and J 0 bases, with 10 bases left between them. Germline V gene sequence: CDR1 SGDLS, CDR2 YYNGEE. The CDR3 sequence: CASSVEWESSGANVLTF. The CDR3 DNA is TGTGCCAGCAGCGTAGAGTGGGAGAGCTCTGGGGCCAACGTCCTGACTTTC.

The V and J genes are TRBV3-1 (or the pseudogene TRBV3-2) and TRBJ2-5, with D possibly TRBD1 on 5 matching bases. Germline CDR1 reads LGHDT; CDR2 reads YNNKEL (reference sequence). The CDR3 has 17 amino acids. Trimming took off 2 bases at V and 1 base at J, with 17 bases between the two ends. The CDR3 DNA sequence: TGTGCCAGCAGCCAAAGAGAGGAGTTGGACACCCAAGAGACCCAGTACTTC. It specifies CASSQREELDTQETQYF.

This chain's CDR3 is CAAGTPTLSSYNSPLHF. The CDR3 DNA reads TGTGCCGCAGGGACACCGACCCTTAGCTCCTATAATTCACCCCTCCACTTT. V gene TRBV3-1 (or the pseudogene TRBV3-2) combines with J gene TRBJ1-6; D is perhaps TRBD1 (6 bases). Between the trimmed V and J ends, which lost 11 bases and 0 bases, there was a span of 20 bases. Germline V gene data show CDR1 as LGHDT and CDR2 as YNNKEL (reference sequence). The CDR3 runs 17 residues.

This clone appeared a single time. This chain links TRBV24-1 with TRBJ2-7; 8 bases are a match to TRBD1. The V gene's germline CDR1 is KGHDR and CDR2 SFDVKD. V was clipped by 2 bases and J by 2 bases; unmatched bases: 10. The CDR3 totals 17 residues. The CDR3 loop reads CATSDSGTGLPPYEQYF. CDR3 DNA sequence: TGTGCCACCAGTGATTCCGGGACAGGCCTACCCCCCTACGAGCAGTACTTC.

The V gene is TRBV5-1, the J gene TRBJ2-7; TRBD2 aligns across 12 bases. V dropped 4 bases and J dropped 5; count of bases not matched to a gene: 7. The CDR3 is 15 amino acids. Germline V gives CDR1 SGHRS, CDR2 YFSETQ. CDR3: CASSVPGLAGHEQYF. The CDR3 DNA follows: TGCGCCAGCAGCGTACCGGGACTAGCGGGCCACGAGCAGTACTTC. Full variable domain (outside the CDR3, taken from reference TRBV5-1 and TRBJ2-7): KAGVTQTPRYLIKTRGQQVTLSCSPISGHRSVSWYQQTPGQGLQFLFEYFSETQRNKGNFPGRFSGRQFSNSRSEMNVSTLELGDSALYLCASSVPGLAGHEQYFGPGTRLTVT.

The chain employs TRBV10-2 and TRBJ2-2, with D possibly being TRBD2 (7 bases). CDR3 length equals 14 residues. CDR1 and CDR2 (germline): WSHSY, SAAADI. Trimming cost V 7 bases and J 0 bases, with 9 bases left between them. CDR3 sequence reads: CASKRDTNTGELFF. DNA for the CDR3: TGCGCCAGCAAGCGGGACACGAACACCGGGGAGCTGTTTTTT.

This chain uses TRBV4-1 with TRBJ1-1; 9 nucleotides align to TRBD1. The germline V gene has CDR1 MGHRA and CDR2 YSYEKL. J was trimmed by 1 base and V by 8 bases; bases with no gene match: 11. The CDR3 has 16 amino acids. The CDR3 loop is CASGKGTGRTNTEAFF. The CDR3 coding sequence is TGCGCCAGCGGAAAAGGGACAGGGAGGACGAACACTGAAGCTTTCTTT.

This chain uses TRBV5-1 with TRBJ2-3, with D maybe TRBD1 (6 bases). This CDR3 is built from 15 residues. The germline gives CDR1 SGHRS, CDR2 YFSETQ. Trimming removed 2 bases from V and 3 bases from J, with 13 bases in between. The CDR3 bases are TGCGCCAGCAGCTTCTTAATGAGGGGGACAGATACGCAGTATTTT. Protein sequence: CASSFLMRGTDTQYF. The complete variable domain, with remaining parts taken from reference TRBV5-1 and TRBJ2-3, reads KAGVTQTPRYLIKTRGQQVTLSCSPISGHRSVSWYQQTPGQGLQFLFEYFSETQRNKGNFPGRFSGRQFSNSRSEMNVSTLELGDSALYLCASSFLMRGTDTQYFGPGTRLTVL.

A word on this clone: One end of the junction varies from germline; a read error may be responsible. The V gene is TRBV14, the J gene TRBJ2-2; tentative D call: TRBD2 (7 bases). The CDR3 runs 18 residues. The V gene's germline CDR1 is SGHDN and CDR2 FVKESK. In DNA, the CDR3 is TGTGCCAGCAGCCAAGATTCGAGGGGGGGATTGAACATCGGGGAGCTGTTTTTT. Residues: CASSQDSRGGLNIGELFF.

The DNA of the CDR3 is TGTGCCACCTACCGGGGTCTCCGTTACAATGAGCAGTTCTTC. Translated, it gives CATYRGLRYNEQFF. The chain employs TRBV2 and TRBJ2-1; perhaps TRBD2 as D (5 bases). The V gene's germline CDR1 is SNHLY and CDR2 FYNNEI. The CDR3 totals 14 residues. With 10 bases removed from V and 4 bases from J, the gap between germline ends came to 17 bases.

J is TRBJ1-1 and V is TRBV14, with 7 bases matching TRBD1. Germline-derived CDR1 and CDR2 are SGHDN and FVKESK. This CDR3 spans 15 amino acids. The trim removed 3 bases at V and 4 bases at J, leaving 8 bases unmatched. The CDR3 loop is CASSHPTRTGTEAFF. The CDR3 nucleotides are TGTGCCAGCAGCCATCCCACCCGGACAGGCACTGAAGCTTTCTTT.

The chain employs TRBV18 and TRBJ2-1, with 8 bases identical to TRBD2. CDR1 and CDR2 (germline): KGHSH, LQKENI. The V gene end was trimmed by 5 bases and the J gene end by 0 bases; junction bases not matched to a gene: 3. The CDR3 runs to 15 residues. Written as DNA, the CDR3 is TGTGCCAGCTCAGGAAGCGGGGGCTCCTACAATGAGCAGTTCTTC. This codes for CASSGSGGSYNEQFF.

This chain connects TRBV5-4 to TRBJ2-5; 10 bases are shared with TRBD2. The CDR3 consists of 15 residues. The V and J ends lost 4 bases and 2 bases, in that order; junction bases with no gene match: 5. Germline CDR1 reads SGHNT; CDR2 reads YYREEE (reference sequence). CDR3 loop: CASSQTSGRQETQYF. CDR3 bases: TGTGCCAGCAGCCAGACTAGCGGGCGGCAAGAGACCCAGTACTTC.

The chain couples TRBV7-9 to TRBJ1-2; TRBD1 is a possible D gene (6 bases). Germline-derived CDR1 and CDR2 are SEHNR and FQNEAQ (reference sequence). Trimming removed 6 bases from V and 8 bases from J, with 22 bases in between. The CDR3 is 15 residues long. CDR3 DNA: TGTGCCAGCAGAACCAGCGGGGTGTCAGGGGAGGGCTACACCTTC. It specifies CASRTSGVSGEGYTF.